The TCR beta chain described here comes from a study of T cell changes during pregnancy in multiple sclerosis. The CDR3 extends over 15 amino acids. The V and J ends lost 3 bases and 1 base respectively, with 10 bases between them. Germline assignment: CDR1 MNHNS and CDR2 SASEGT. The table came from immunoSEQ multiplex PCR; TCRdb's copy has only in-frame clones and leaves some out. The sample carries under 85,000 clones, around 90% recorded once. The chain joins TRBV6-1 to TRBJ1-3, with D maybe TRBD1 (6 bases). Sequencing was performed on CD4+ T cells from peripheral blood mononuclear cells, taken in the third trimester of pregnancy. The TCR sequence derives from a female donor in good health, enrolled as a control in a pregnancy study. The DNA for the CDR3 is TGTGCCAGCAGTGAGACACAGGGTTCTGGAAACACCATATATTTT. It is translated as CASSETQGSGNTIYF.